The T cell receptor beta chain described here comes from a study of blood T cell repertoires in COVID-19. The method was immunoSEQ multiplex PCR; TCRdb's version includes in-frame clones alone and lacks a portion of them. Of 85,000 to 95,000 clones detected, roughly 90% appear once; the ten largest clones hold more than 5%. The CDR3 covers 15 residues. Germline V gives CDR1 MNHEY, CDR2 SVGAGI. The ends lost 5 bases at V and 1 base at J; junction bases unmatched: 4. The origin of this receptor is a man aged 55 to 70 with COVID-19, enrolled during active disease. V and J are TRBV6-5 and TRBJ2-7; TRBD2 aligns across 11 bases. The sequencing input was peripheral blood. The CDR3: CASSTGTSGSYEQYF. The CDR3 bases are TGTGCCAGCAGTACCGGGACTAGCGGATCCTACGAGCAGTACTTC.